These T cell receptor beta chains were read from a single sample in a study of radiotherapy plus CTLA-4 blockade in lung cancer. Measured with immunoSEQ multiplex PCR; TCRdb has only the in-frame clones, and not every one. The repertoire holds some 60,000 clones, approximately 76% seen once, with 2.9% in the top ten. The sample consisted of peripheral blood, taken from a patient treated with radiotherapy plus ipilimumab. Receptor source: a human donor with non-small cell lung cancer who had a complete response to radiotherapy plus ipilimumab. Both conserved end residues are part of each CDR3. Fields, in order: clone size, V gene, J gene, D gene, CDR3 length, CDR3 protein, CDR3 DNA. The D gene is left open where the match is weak. Size values are once, few and many counts, or a class for expanded clones, and some rows have none.

clone_size: few; v_call: TRBV4-1; j_call: TRBJ2-3; d_call: TRBD2; cdr3_length: 15; cdr3_aa: CASSQPSGGADTQYF; cdr3_nt: TGCGCCAGCAGCCAACCCTCCGGGGGGGCAGATACGCAGTATTTT
clone_size: .; v_call: TRBV30; j_call: TRBJ1-4; d_call: .; cdr3_length: 13; cdr3_aa: CAWDAGRGEKLFF; cdr3_nt: TGTGCCTGGGACGCCGGGAGGGGTGAAAAACTGTTTTTT
clone_size: .; v_call: TRBV5-6; j_call: TRBJ1-1; d_call: TRBD1; cdr3_length: 13; cdr3_aa: CASSATGSTEAFF; cdr3_nt: TGTGCCAGCAGCGCGACAGGGTCCACTGAAGCTTTCTTT
clone_size: .; v_call: TRBV2; j_call: TRBJ1-1; d_call: .; cdr3_length: 13; cdr3_aa: CASRERLHTEAFF; cdr3_nt: TGTGCCAGCAGGGAGAGATTGCACACTGAAGCTTTCTTT
clone_size: .; v_call: TRBV5-1; j_call: TRBJ2-5; d_call: .; cdr3_length: 14; cdr3_aa: CASSPSRGGETQYF; cdr3_nt: TGCGCCAGCAGTCCCTCTCGGGGAGGAGAGACCCAGTACTTC
clone_size: .; v_call: TRBV28; j_call: TRBJ2-4; d_call: TRBD1; cdr3_length: 17; cdr3_aa: CASSKRTGGARELFRYF; cdr3_nt: TGTGCCAGCAGTAAACGGACAGGGGGCGCGCGGGAGTTATTTCGGTACTTC
clone_size: many; v_call: TRBV6-5; j_call: TRBJ1-2; d_call: TRBD1; cdr3_length: 13; cdr3_aa: CASSYDRGYGYTF; cdr3_nt: TGTGCCAGCAGTTACGACAGGGGATATGGCTACACCTTC
clone_size: once; v_call: TRBV7-2; j_call: TRBJ2-7; d_call: TRBD1; cdr3_length: 16; cdr3_aa: CASSLRSETGSYEQYF; cdr3_nt: TGTGCCAGCAGCTTGAGATCCGAGACAGGGTCCTACGAGCAGTACTTC
clone_size: .; v_call: TRBV5-4; j_call: TRBJ2-5; d_call: TRBD1; cdr3_length: 15; cdr3_aa: CASSIRDRGLETQYF; cdr3_nt: TGTGCCAGCAGCATCCGGGACAGGGGGCTAGAGACCCAGTACTTC
clone_size: .; v_call: TRBV7-9; j_call: TRBJ2-5; d_call: .; cdr3_length: 13; cdr3_aa: CASSLSGVGTQYF; cdr3_nt: TGTGCCAGCAGCTTATCAGGCGTAGGGACCCAGTACTTC
clone_size: few; v_call: TRBV21-1; j_call: TRBJ1-6; d_call: .; cdr3_length: 17; cdr3_aa: CASSNHYPYSYNSPLHF; cdr3_nt: TGTGCCAGCAGCAACCACTACCCATACTCCTATAATTCACCCCTCCACTTT
clone_size: once; v_call: TRBV19; j_call: TRBJ2-4; d_call: .; cdr3_length: 13; cdr3_aa: CASKRLAENIQYF; cdr3_nt: TGTGCCAGTAAACGGCTAGCCGAGAACATTCAGTACTTC
clone_size: .; v_call: TRBV18; j_call: TRBJ2-5; d_call: .; cdr3_length: 15; cdr3_aa: CASSPNGGRQETQYF; cdr3_nt: TGTGCCAGCTCACCGAACGGGGGAAGACAAGAGACCCAGTACTTC
clone_size: .; v_call: TRBV6-5; j_call: TRBJ2-3; d_call: .; cdr3_length: 14; cdr3_aa: CAGRQEAYTDTQYF; cdr3_nt: TGTGCCGGCCGACAGGAGGCCTACACAGATACGCAGTATTTT
clone_size: .; v_call: TRBV7-9; j_call: TRBJ1-1; d_call: .; cdr3_length: 12; cdr3_aa: CASSLSRGEAFF; cdr3_nt: TGTGCCAGCAGCTTAAGTCGAGGTGAAGCTTTCTTT
clone_size: .; v_call: TRBV18; j_call: TRBJ1-5; d_call: TRBD1; cdr3_length: 17; cdr3_aa: CASSPAGQGFSNQPQHF; cdr3_nt: TGTGCCAGCTCACCAGCGGGACAGGGGTTTAGCAATCAGCCCCAGCATTTT
clone_size: .; v_call: TRBV5-6; j_call: TRBJ1-2; d_call: .; cdr3_length: 13; cdr3_aa: CASSFDTPGGYTF; cdr3_nt: TGTGCCAGCAGCTTCGATACCCCGGGTGGCTACACCTTC
clone_size: few; v_call: TRBV7-2; j_call: TRBJ2-7; d_call: TRBD2; cdr3_length: 15; cdr3_aa: CASSQRAGGVGQWYF; cdr3_nt: TGTGCCAGCAGCCAGAGAGCGGGGGGGGTTGGTCAGTGGTACTTC
clone_size: .; v_call: TRBV18; j_call: TRBJ1-2; d_call: .; cdr3_length: 14; cdr3_aa: CASSPPAGNYGYTF; cdr3_nt: TGTGCCAGCTCACCACCGGCAGGGAACTATGGCTACACCTTC
clone_size: few; v_call: TRBV16; j_call: TRBJ1-2; d_call: TRBD1; cdr3_length: 15; cdr3_aa: CASSTPGQGNYGYTF; cdr3_nt: TGTGCCAGCAGTACGCCGGGACAGGGAAACTATGGCTACACCTTC
clone_size: .; v_call: TRBV28; j_call: TRBJ1-1; d_call: .; cdr3_length: 16; cdr3_aa: CASSSGGRGVSTEAFF; cdr3_nt: TGTGCCAGCAGTTCCGGTGGGAGGGGGGTTAGCACTGAAGCTTTCTTT
clone_size: .; v_call: TRBV28; j_call: TRBJ2-2; d_call: .; cdr3_length: 13; cdr3_aa: CASSSQYTGELFF; cdr3_nt: TGTGCCAGCAGTTCTCAGTACACCGGGGAGCTGTTTTTT
clone_size: few; v_call: TRBV28; j_call: TRBJ2-7; d_call: TRBD2; cdr3_length: 14; cdr3_aa: CASSIPSGNDEQYF; cdr3_nt: TGTGCCAGCAGTATTCCTAGCGGGAACGACGAGCAGTACTTC
clone_size: .; v_call: TRBV11-2; j_call: TRBJ1-6; d_call: .; cdr3_length: 16; cdr3_aa: CASSLLVGLNNSPLHF; cdr3_nt: TGTGCCAGCAGCCTGTTGGTGGGCCTTAATAATTCACCCCTCCACTTT
clone_size: .; v_call: TRBV28; j_call: TRBJ2-7; d_call: TRBD2; cdr3_length: 17; cdr3_aa: CASSLRVAGDLSYEQYF; cdr3_nt: TGTGCCAGCAGTTTACGGGTAGCGGGAGACCTCTCCTACGAGCAGTACTTC
clone_size: .; v_call: TRBV6-1; j_call: TRBJ1-2; d_call: .; cdr3_length: 13; cdr3_aa: CASSASGGTGYTF; cdr3_nt: TGTGCCAGCAGTGCCTCGGGGGGCACTGGCTACACCTTC
clone_size: .; v_call: TRBV4-1; j_call: TRBJ2-3; d_call: .; cdr3_length: 17; cdr3_aa: CASSQERPALSTDTQYF; cdr3_nt: TGCGCCAGCAGCCAAGAGCGGCCTGCGCTTAGCACAGATACGCAGTATTTT
clone_size: .; v_call: TRBV30; j_call: TRBJ2-1; d_call: TRBD2; cdr3_length: 13; cdr3_aa: CAWAGGVYNEQFF; cdr3_nt: TGTGCCTGGGCGGGAGGAGTCTACAATGAGCAGTTCTTC
clone_size: .; v_call: TRBV19; j_call: TRBJ2-2; d_call: TRBD2; cdr3_length: 16; cdr3_aa: CASSMGAGGRTGELFF; cdr3_nt: TGTGCCAGTAGTATGGGTGCGGGGGGGCGAACCGGGGAGCTGTTTTTT
clone_size: once; v_call: TRBV4-2; j_call: TRBJ2-1; d_call: TRBD2; cdr3_length: 20; cdr3_aa: CASSRGRVGTSGRSYNEQFF; cdr3_nt: TGTGCCAGCAGCCGTGGCCGGGTGGGAACTAGCGGGAGGTCCTACAATGAGCAGTTCTTC
clone_size: .; v_call: TRBV5-5; j_call: TRBJ2-1; d_call: TRBD2; cdr3_length: 13; cdr3_aa: CASSLAGDREQFF; cdr3_nt: TGTGCCAGCTCCCTAGCGGGGGATCGTGAGCAGTTCTTC
clone_size: once; v_call: TRBV28; j_call: TRBJ1-1; d_call: .; cdr3_length: 16; cdr3_aa: CASRGRGFWANTEAFF; cdr3_nt: TGTGCCAGCAGAGGGCGGGGGTTTTGGGCGAACACTGAAGCTTTCTTT
clone_size: .; v_call: TRBV4-1; j_call: TRBJ1-1; d_call: .; cdr3_length: 17; cdr3_aa: CASSQDRRGWVTTEAFF; cdr3_nt: TGCGCCAGCAGCCAAGATAGGAGGGGCTGGGTTACCACTGAAGCTTTCTTT
clone_size: .; v_call: TRBV6-5; j_call: TRBJ2-1; d_call: TRBD2; cdr3_length: 15; cdr3_aa: CASSLGLAGGGGQFF; cdr3_nt: TGTGCCAGCTCCTTGGGGCTAGCGGGGGGTGGGGGGCAGTTCTTC
clone_size: few; v_call: TRBV5-4; j_call: TRBJ2-5; d_call: .; cdr3_length: 12; cdr3_aa: CASRYNQETQYF; cdr3_nt: TGTGCCAGCAGGTATAACCAAGAGACCCAGTACTTC
clone_size: .; v_call: TRBV5-4; j_call: TRBJ2-5; d_call: TRBD2; cdr3_length: 16; cdr3_aa: CASSPKGRGGSVTQYF; cdr3_nt: TGTGCCAGCAGCCCCAAGGGGCGGGGGGGCAGTGTGACCCAGTACTTC
clone_size: .; v_call: TRBV10-1; j_call: TRBJ1-1; d_call: TRBD1; cdr3_length: 14; cdr3_aa: CARGGTGVNTEAFF; cdr3_nt: TGCGCCAGGGGGGGGACAGGGGTGAACACTGAAGCTTTCTTT
clone_size: .; v_call: TRBV6-1; j_call: TRBJ1-1; d_call: .; cdr3_length: 15; cdr3_aa: CASSARRVTNTEAFF; cdr3_nt: TGTGCCAGCAGTGCCCGCAGGGTTACGAACACTGAAGCTTTCTTT
clone_size: .; v_call: TRBV4-3; j_call: TRBJ1-2; d_call: .; cdr3_length: 12; cdr3_aa: CASGGSNYGYTF; cdr3_nt: TGCGCCAGCGGGGGGTCTAACTATGGCTACACCTTC
clone_size: .; v_call: TRBV2; j_call: TRBJ1-4; d_call: .; cdr3_length: 13; cdr3_aa: CAIFGGGVEKLFF; cdr3_nt: TGTGCCATCTTTGGGGGGGGCGTCGAAAAACTGTTTTTT